The clone carrying this T cell receptor (beta chain) turned up a few times. What it recognizes is unknown. For bulk TCR libraries, previously described methods and listed TCR primers were used. TCRdb passed the PCR reads through MiXCR, listing each CDR3 protein once. The sample holds about 35,000 distinct CDR3 sequences, about 20% seen once. The CDR3 spans 12 residues. Trimming left V 9 bases short and J 5 bases short, with 13 bases between. CDR1 is MDHEN and CDR2 is SYDVKM in the germline V gene. The sample originates from a study of molecular identifiers for immune sequencing clone quantification. Across the whole study: Sequencing covered four of five parts into which replicate RNA from roughly 20,000 or 100,000 naive CD8 cells was split.

General observations from the study: Approximately 1 million naive cells reportedly did not prevent detection of spiked Jurkat TCR RNA from one cell.

Naive CD8 libraries came from around 20,000 to 990,000 sorted cells with 10%, 30% or 50% RNA. The sample comprised naive CD8+ T cells from blood, with Jurkat cell RNA spiked in. As for subset: FACS-sorted CD8+CD4-CCR7+CD45RA+ naive T cells. This rearrangement joins TRBV28 to TRBJ1-2; TRBD1 is a possible D gene (5 bases). The TCR comes from a human donor in good health. Some libraries in this study had Jurkat cell RNA spiked in. The chain's CDR3 is CASHDEGYGYTF. CDR3 DNA: TGTGCCAGTCACGATGAGGGGTATGGCTACACCTTC.